This T cell receptor (beta chain) came from a study of regulatory and conventional T cells in RAG deficiency. Findings and caveats of the study: Shannon entropy was markedly lower and Simpson indices higher in RAG-deficient patients than control T-cell subsets.

Comment on this clone: Its target is not known.

Blood CD4+ CD25-low CD127-high conventional T cells supplied the genomic DNA template. The repertoire was sequenced with immunoSEQ multiplex PCR; TCRdb's copy has only in-frame clones and lacks some. The table has about 24,000 clones, around 97% seen once. The CDR3 covers 13 residues. Looked up from germline, CDR1 is MNHEY and CDR2 is SVGAGI. V gave up 6 bases and J gave up 0 bases, with 6 bases separating them. These records were also assigned to another study, of regulatory T cells. According to that study: The PCR used 52 TRBV and 13 TRBJ primers. Patient repertoires had restricted TRB V-J pairs and skewed V and J usage, most in Tregs.

Material for sequencing was CD25- CD4+ T cells sorted from blood. The chain carries TRBV6-5 and TRBJ1-5; no clear D gene. This receptor was obtained from a human donor in good health. CDR3 bases: TGTGCCAGCAGCCGTAATAGCAATCAGCCCCAGCATTTT. This sequence encodes CASSRNSNQPQHF.